The entry below gives a single T cell receptor beta chain sequence along with its context. Its specificity is unknown. This sample was included in a study of T cell responses to AZD1222 COVID-19 vaccine. Overall study findings and caveats: No day 14 peak samples; only post-peak repertoires were characterized. Among those given AZD1222, only six were seropositive at baseline. Reportedly, nearly half of unique spike TCRs recognized epitopes outside B.1.351/B.1.1.7 mutations.

Produced via immunoSEQ multiplex PCR; TCRdb's table is partial and in-frame only. The sample contains some 130,000 clones, roughly nine tenths of which appear only once. The TCR was taken from an adult in good health. The material was peripheral blood, obtained on day 0 of AZD1222 vaccination.

CDR3 in DNA: TGTGCCAGCTCACCGGGAAGGACCTACGAGCAGTACTTC. It yields the protein CASSPGRTYEQYF. The rearrangement joins TRBV18 to TRBJ2-7; no reliable D call. Germline V gene data show CDR1 as KGHSH and CDR2 as LQKENI. V lost 3 bases and J lost 2, with 8 bases in between. This CDR3 contains 13 residues. Based on the CDR3 plus reference TRBV18 and TRBJ2-7, the full variable domain is NAGVMQNPRHLVRRRGQEARLRCSPMKGHSHVYWYRQLPEEGLKFMVYLQKENIIDESGMPKERFSAEFPKEGPSILRIQQVVRGDSAAYFCASSPGRTYEQYFGPGTRLTVT.